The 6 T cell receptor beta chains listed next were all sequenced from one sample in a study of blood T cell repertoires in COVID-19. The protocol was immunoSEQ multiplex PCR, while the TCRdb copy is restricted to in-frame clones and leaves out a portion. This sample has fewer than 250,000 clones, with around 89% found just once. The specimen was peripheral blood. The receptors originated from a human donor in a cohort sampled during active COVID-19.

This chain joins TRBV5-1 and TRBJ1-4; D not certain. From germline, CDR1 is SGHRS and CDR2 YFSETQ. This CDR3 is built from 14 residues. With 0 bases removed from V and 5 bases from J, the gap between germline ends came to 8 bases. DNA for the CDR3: TGCGCCAGCAGCTTGGTTTCCGTGAATGAAAAACTGTTTTTT. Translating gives CASSLVSVNEKLFF.

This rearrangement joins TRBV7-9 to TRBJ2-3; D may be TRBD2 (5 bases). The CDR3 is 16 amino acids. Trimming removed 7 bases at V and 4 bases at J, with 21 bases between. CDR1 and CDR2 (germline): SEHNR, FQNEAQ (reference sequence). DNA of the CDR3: TGTGCCAGCAACGTATTCGGAAGAGGAGGTGCAGATACGCAGTATTTT. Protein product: CASNVFGRGGADTQYF.

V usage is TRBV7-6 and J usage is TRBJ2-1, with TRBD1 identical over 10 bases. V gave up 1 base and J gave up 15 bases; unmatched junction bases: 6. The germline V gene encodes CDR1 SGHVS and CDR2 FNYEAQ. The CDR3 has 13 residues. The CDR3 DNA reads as TGTGCCAGCAGCTTAGTGGACAGGGGGAAATCGTTCTTC. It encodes CASSLVDRGKSFF.

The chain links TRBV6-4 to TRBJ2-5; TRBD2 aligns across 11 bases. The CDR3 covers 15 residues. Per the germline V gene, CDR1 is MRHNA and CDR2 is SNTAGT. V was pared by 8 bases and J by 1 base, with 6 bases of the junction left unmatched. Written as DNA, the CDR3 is TGTGCCAGCGTCGTTACTAGCGGGAGCCAAGAGACCCAGTACTTC. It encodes CASVVTSGSQETQYF.

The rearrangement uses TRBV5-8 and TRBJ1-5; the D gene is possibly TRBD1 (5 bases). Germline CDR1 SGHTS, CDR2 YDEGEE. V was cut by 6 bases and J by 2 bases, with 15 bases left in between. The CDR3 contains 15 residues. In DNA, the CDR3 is TGTGCCAGCACTCTGCGGGGGGAGCGCAATCAGCCCCAGCATTTT. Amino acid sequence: CASTLRGERNQPQHF. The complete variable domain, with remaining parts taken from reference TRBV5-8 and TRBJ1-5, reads EAGVTQSPTHLIKTRGQQATLRCSPISGHTSVYWYQQALGLGLQFLLWYDEGEERNRGNFPPRFSGRQFPNYSSELNVNALELEDSALYLCASTLRGERNQPQHFGDGTRLSIL.

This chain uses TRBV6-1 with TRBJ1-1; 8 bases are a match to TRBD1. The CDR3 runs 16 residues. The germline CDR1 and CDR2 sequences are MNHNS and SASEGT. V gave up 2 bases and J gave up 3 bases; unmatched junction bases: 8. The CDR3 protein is CASSELWTGWDTEAFF. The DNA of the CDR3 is TGTGCCAGCAGTGAATTATGGACAGGGTGGGACACTGAAGCTTTCTTT.